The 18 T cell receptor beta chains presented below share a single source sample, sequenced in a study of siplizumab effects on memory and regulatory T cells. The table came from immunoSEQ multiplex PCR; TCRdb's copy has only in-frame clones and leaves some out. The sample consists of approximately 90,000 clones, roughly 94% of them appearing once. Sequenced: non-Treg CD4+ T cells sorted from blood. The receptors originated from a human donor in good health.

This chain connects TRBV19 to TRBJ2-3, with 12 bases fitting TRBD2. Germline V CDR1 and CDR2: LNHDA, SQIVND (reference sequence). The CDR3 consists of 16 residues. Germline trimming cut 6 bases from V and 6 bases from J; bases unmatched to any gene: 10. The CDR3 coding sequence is TGTGCCAGTAGAGGTTGGACTAGCGGGGCCGGGGATACGCAGTATTTT. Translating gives CASRGWTSGAGDTQYF.

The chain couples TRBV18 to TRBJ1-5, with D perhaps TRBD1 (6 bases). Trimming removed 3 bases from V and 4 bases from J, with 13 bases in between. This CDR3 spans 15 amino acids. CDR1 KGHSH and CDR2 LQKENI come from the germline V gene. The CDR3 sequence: CASSPPSGVNQPQHF. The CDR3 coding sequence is TGTGCCAGCTCACCGCCTTCAGGGGTGAATCAGCCCCAGCATTTT.

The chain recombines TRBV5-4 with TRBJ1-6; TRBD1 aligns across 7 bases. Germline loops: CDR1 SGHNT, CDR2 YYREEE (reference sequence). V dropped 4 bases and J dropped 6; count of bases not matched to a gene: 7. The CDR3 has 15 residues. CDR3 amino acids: CASSQRGLTNSPLHF. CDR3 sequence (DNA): TGTGCCAGCAGCCAAAGGGGGCTGACTAATTCACCCCTCCACTTT. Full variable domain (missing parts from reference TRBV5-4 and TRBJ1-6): ETGVTQSPTHLIKTRGQQVTLRCSSQSGHNTVSWYQQALGQGPQFIFQYYREEENGRGNFPPRFSGLQFPNYSSELNVNALELDDSALYLCASSQRGLTNSPLHFGNGTRLTVT.

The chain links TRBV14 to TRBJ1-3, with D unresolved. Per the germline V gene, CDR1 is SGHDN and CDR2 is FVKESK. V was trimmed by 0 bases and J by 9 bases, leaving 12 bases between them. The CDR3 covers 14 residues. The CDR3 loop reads CASSQDRGTSTIYF. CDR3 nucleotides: TGTGCCAGCAGCCAAGATCGAGGCACCTCCACCATATATTTT. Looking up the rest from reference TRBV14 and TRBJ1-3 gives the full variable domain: EAGVTQFPSHSVIEKGQTVTLRCDPISGHDNLYWYRRVMGKEIKFLLHFVKESKQDESGMPNNRFLAERTGGTYSTLKVQPAELEDSGVYFCASSQDRGTSTIYFGEGSWLTVV.

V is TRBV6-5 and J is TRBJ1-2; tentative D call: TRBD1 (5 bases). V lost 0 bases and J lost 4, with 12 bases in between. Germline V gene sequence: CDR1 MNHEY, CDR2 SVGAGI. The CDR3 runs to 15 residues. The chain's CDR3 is CASSYSVGPGYGYTF. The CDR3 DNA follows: TGTGCCAGCAGTTACTCGGTGGGGCCGGGCTATGGCTACACCTTC.

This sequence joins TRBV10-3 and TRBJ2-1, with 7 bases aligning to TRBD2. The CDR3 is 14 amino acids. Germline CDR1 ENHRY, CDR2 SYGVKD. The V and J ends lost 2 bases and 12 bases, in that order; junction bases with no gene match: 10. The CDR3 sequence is CAISEPLAATGQFF. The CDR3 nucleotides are TGTGCCATCAGTGAGCCCCTAGCGGCCACTGGGCAGTTCTTC.

CDR3 nucleotides: TGCAGCGTTGGGCAGCTAGGTGGCACAGATACGCAGTATTTT. Protein: CSVGQLGGTDTQYF. This sequence joins TRBV29-1 and TRBJ2-3; D is unclear. Per germline, CDR1 SQVTM and CDR2 ANQGSEA. This CDR3 is 14 amino acids long. Trimming stripped 4 bases from V and 1 base from J, with 12 bases between.

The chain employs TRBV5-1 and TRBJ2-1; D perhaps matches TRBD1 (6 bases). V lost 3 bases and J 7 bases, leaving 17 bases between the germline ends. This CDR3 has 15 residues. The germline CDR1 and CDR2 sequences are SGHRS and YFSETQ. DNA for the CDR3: TGCGCCAGCAGCTACACAGGGAGCGCGGTGAATGAGCAGTTCTTC. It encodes CASSYTGSAVNEQFF.

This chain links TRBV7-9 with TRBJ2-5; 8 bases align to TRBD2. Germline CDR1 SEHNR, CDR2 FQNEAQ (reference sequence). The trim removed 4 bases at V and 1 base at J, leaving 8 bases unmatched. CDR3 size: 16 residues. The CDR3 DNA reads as TGTGCCAGCAGCTCCCCACCGGGGGGGAGCCAAGAGACCCAGTACTTC. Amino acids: CASSSPPGGSQETQYF.

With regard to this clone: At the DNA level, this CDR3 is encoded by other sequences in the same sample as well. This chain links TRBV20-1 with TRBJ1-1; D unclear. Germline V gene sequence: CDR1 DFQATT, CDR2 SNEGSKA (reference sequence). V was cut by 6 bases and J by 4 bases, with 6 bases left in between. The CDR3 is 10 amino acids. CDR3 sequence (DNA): TGCAGTGCCAGGACCACTGAAGCTTTCTTT. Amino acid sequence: CSARTTEAFF.

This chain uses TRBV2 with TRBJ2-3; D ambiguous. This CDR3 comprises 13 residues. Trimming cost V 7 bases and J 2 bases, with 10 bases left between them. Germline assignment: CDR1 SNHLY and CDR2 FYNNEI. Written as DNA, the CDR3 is TGTGCCAGCAATGTTGGAACCACAGATACGCAGTATTTT. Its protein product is CASNVGTTDTQYF. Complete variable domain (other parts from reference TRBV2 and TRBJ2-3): EPEVTQTPSHQVTQMGQEVILRCVPISNHLYFYWYRQILGQKVEFLVSFYNNEISEKSEIFDDQFSVERPDGSNFTLKIRSTKLEDSAMYFCASNVGTTDTQYFGPGTRLTVL.

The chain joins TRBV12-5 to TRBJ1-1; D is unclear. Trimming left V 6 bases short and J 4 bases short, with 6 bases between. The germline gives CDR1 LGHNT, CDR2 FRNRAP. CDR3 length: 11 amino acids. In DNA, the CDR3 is TGTGCTAGTGGCATGGGCACTGAAGCTTTCTTT. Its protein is CASGMGTEAFF.

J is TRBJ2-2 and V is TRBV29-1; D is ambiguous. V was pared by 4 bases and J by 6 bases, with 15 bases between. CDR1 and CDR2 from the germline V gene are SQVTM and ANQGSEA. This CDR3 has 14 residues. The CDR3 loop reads CSVGTHSTSGELFF. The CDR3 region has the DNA TGCAGCGTTGGTACCCACTCGACGTCCGGGGAGCTGTTTTTT.

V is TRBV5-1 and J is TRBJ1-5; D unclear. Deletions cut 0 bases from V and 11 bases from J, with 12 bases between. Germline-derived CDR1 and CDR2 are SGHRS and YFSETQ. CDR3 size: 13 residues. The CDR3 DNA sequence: TGCGCCAGCAGCTTGGCCCCGGGTGAAGCCCAGCATTTT. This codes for CASSLAPGEAQHF. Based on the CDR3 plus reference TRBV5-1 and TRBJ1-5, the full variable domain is KAGVTQTPRYLIKTRGQQVTLSCSPISGHRSVSWYQQTPGQGLQFLFEYFSETQRNKGNFPGRFSGRQFSNSRSEMNVSTLELGDSALYLCASSLAPGEAQHFGDGTRLSIL.

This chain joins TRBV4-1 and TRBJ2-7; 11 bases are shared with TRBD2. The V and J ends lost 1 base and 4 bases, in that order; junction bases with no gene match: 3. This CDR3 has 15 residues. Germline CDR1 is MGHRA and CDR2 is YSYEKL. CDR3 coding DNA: TGCGCCAGCAGCCAAGTAGCGGGGGGGGAGTACGAGCAGTACTTC. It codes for CASSQVAGGEYEQYF.

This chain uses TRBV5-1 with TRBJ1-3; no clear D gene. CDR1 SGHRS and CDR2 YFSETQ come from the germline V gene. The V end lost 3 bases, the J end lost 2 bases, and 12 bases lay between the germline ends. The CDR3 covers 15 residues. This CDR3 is CASSSGRGTGNTIYF. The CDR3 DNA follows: TGCGCCAGCAGCTCTGGGAGAGGGACTGGAAACACCATATATTTT.

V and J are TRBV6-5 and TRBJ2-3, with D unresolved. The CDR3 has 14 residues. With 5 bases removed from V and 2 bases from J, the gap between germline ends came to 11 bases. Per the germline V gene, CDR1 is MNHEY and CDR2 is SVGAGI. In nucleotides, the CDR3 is TGTGCCAGCAGTCTAACCGGTTACACAGATACGCAGTATTTT. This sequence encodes CASSLTGYTDTQYF.

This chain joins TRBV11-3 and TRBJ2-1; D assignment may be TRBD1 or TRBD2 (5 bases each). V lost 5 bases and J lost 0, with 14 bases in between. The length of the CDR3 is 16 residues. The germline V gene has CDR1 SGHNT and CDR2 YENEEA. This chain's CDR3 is CASSPGTGSSYNEQFF. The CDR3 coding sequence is TGTGCCAGCAGCCCCGGGACGGGGAGCTCCTACAATGAGCAGTTCTTC.